The 17 T cell receptor beta chains given below trace back to one sample, sequenced in a study of molecular identifiers for immune sequencing clone quantification. In TCRdb, the PCR reads were re-called with MiXCR into one record per CDR3 protein. This table has tens of thousands of distinct CDR3 sequences, roughly 21% appearing once. The sample comprised naive CD8+ T cells from blood, with Jurkat cell RNA spiked in. The sample's subset: FACS-sorted CD8+CD4-CCR7+CD45RA+ naive T cells. These receptors were taken from a human donor in good health. Some libraries in this study had Jurkat cell RNA spiked in.

A remark on this clonotype: It may be a read error: a sequence one base away is much more abundant. As the CDR3 is not closed by the conserved phenylalanine or tryptophan, this likely results from a read error. The chain has TRBV19 and TRBJ2-5; TRBD2 matches 12 bases. Per germline, CDR1 LNHDA and CDR2 SQIVND (reference sequence). This CDR3 region has 16 residues. V was pared by 3 bases and J by 4 bases, with 6 bases of the junction left unmatched. The CDR3 is CASSIGLAGPIETQYL. The CDR3 nucleotides read TGTGCCAGTAGTATCGGACTAGCGGGGCCAATAGAGACCCAGTACCTC.

At least ten counts were recorded for this clonotype. The chain links TRBV7-2 to TRBJ2-7, with D unclear. Germline V gene lookup returns CDR1 SGHTA and CDR2 FQGNSA. Trimming shortened V by 5 bases and J by 2 bases, and 19 bases separated the two germline ends. CDR3 length: 16 residues. DNA of the CDR3: TGTGCCAGCAGCCTCAGCACCGGGCCGGATCCCTACGAGCAGTACTTC. Translating gives CASSLSTGPDPYEQYF.

On this clonotype itself: With a much larger clone just one base away, this may be a read error. V is TRBV5-3 and J is TRBJ2-7; possible D gene TRBD1, 5 bases. TRBV5-3 carries the ORF label, with uncertain function. The CDR3 totals 15 residues. Here the CDR3 reads CASSWGGGSSYDQYF. The CDR3, as DNA: TGTGCCAGCAGCTGGGGCGGCGGCAGCTCCTACGATCAGTACTTC.

This clonotype came up many times. J is TRBJ1-1 and V is TRBV6-1; TRBD1 might be the D (6 bases). The CDR3 covers 14 residues. Per germline, CDR1 MNHNS and CDR2 SASEGT. V was cut by 1 base and J by 0 bases, with 6 bases left in between. Here the CDR3 reads CASSEDRVNTEAFF. The CDR3 DNA follows: TGTGCCAGCAGTGAAGACAGGGTGAACACTGAAGCTTTCTTT.

This clonotype occurred many times. The chain is built from TRBV6-6 and TRBJ2-3; 13 nucleotides agree with TRBD2. V gave up 7 bases and J gave up 4 bases; unmatched junction bases: 5. CDR1 is MNHNY and CDR2 is SVGAGI in the germline V gene (reference sequence). The CDR3 has 15 amino acids. The CDR3 here is CASTTGLAGADTQYF. DNA for the CDR3: TGTGCCAGCACCACAGGACTAGCGGGAGCAGATACGCAGTATTTT.

The rearrangement uses TRBV5-6 and TRBJ1-5, with TRBD1 as a possible D gene (6 bases). Per germline, CDR1 SGHDT and CDR2 YYEEEE. Trimming removed 2 bases from V and 2 bases from J, with 14 bases in between. The length of the CDR3 is 16 residues. The CDR3 loop reads CASSFTGRSGNQPQHF. The CDR3 DNA reads TGTGCCAGCAGCTTTACAGGGAGGAGTGGCAATCAGCCCCAGCATTTT.

This clonotype was recorded a few times. This likely comes from a read error, as the CDR3 has no conserved phenylalanine or tryptophan at its end. The gene calls are TRBV23-1 and TRBJ1-2, with 11 bases matching TRBD1. TRBV23-1 is given ORF status, its function remaining uncertain. Losses at the gene ends were 0 bases for V and 5 bases for J; bases not matched to a gene: 5. CDR3 length equals 16 residues. CDR3 sequence (DNA): TGCGCCAGCAGTCAATCTAAGGACAGGGGGCTTTATGGCTACACCCTC. This sequence encodes CASSQSKDRGLYGYTL.

This clonotype was counted many times. The chain links TRBV7-2 to TRBJ2-1; D is perhaps TRBD1 or TRBD2 (7 bases each). Germline V gene sequence: CDR1 SGHTA, CDR2 FQGNSA. With 5 bases removed from V and 5 bases from J, the gap between germline ends came to 22 bases. The CDR3 length is 17 residues. This CDR3 is CASSLFRGGGHNNEQFF. CDR3 nucleotide sequence: TGTGCCAGCAGCCTTTTCAGGGGGGGAGGCCATAACAATGAGCAGTTCTTC.

This clonotype was recorded at least ten times. The CDR3 loop reads CSARESGGYEQYF. The CDR3 DNA follows: TGCAGTGCTAGAGAAAGCGGGGGCTACGAGCAGTACTTC. The V call is TRBV20-1, the J call TRBJ2-7, with 8 nucleotides matching TRBD2. Germline CDR1 reads DFQATT; CDR2 reads SNEGSKA (reference sequence). V was pared by 0 bases and J by 3 bases, with 1 base of the junction left unmatched. This CDR3 contains 13 residues.

This clonotype was detected ten times or more. DNA of the CDR3: TGTGCCAGCAGCGGATTGGGAGAAACAGGGATGGGCAATCAGCCCCAGCATTTT. Amino acids: CASSGLGETGMGNQPQHF. The V call is TRBV7-9, the J call TRBJ1-5, with a tentative D call TRBD1 (6 bases). Germline V lookup: CDR1 SEHNR, CDR2 FQNEAQ (reference sequence). The CDR3 loop spans 18 amino acids. The V gene lost 5 bases and the J gene lost 2 bases, with 22 bases spanning the gap.

This clonotype appeared many times. This chain joins TRBV7-9 and TRBJ2-7, with no clear D. The CDR3 has 14 residues. Germline loops: CDR1 SEHNR, CDR2 FQNEAQ (reference sequence). Trimming took off 1 base at V and 3 bases at J, with 10 bases between the two ends. Here the CDR3 DNA reads TGTGCCAGCAGCTTAGGAGACTGGAACTACGAGCAGTACTTC. Its protein is CASSLGDWNYEQYF.

V usage is TRBV27 and J usage is TRBJ2-7; 8 nucleotides agree with TRBD1. Germline V gene lookup returns CDR1 MNHEY and CDR2 SMNVEV (reference sequence). The trim removed 6 bases at V and 4 bases at J, leaving 14 bases unmatched. This CDR3 comprises 16 residues. CDR3 protein: CASRLAGGQGYYEQYF. The DNA of the CDR3 is TGTGCCAGCAGACTGGCAGGGGGCCAAGGGTATTACGAGCAGTACTTC.

This clonotype appeared a few times. This chain connects TRBV10-1 to TRBJ2-3; TRBD2 aligns across 7 bases. Germline CDR1 reads WNHNN; CDR2 reads SYGVQD (reference sequence). V dropped 7 bases and J dropped 1; count of bases not matched to a gene: 8. CDR3 length: 15 residues. CDR3 amino acids: CASTIGGGGTDTQYF. The CDR3 DNA sequence: TGCGCCAGCACCATCGGGGGAGGGGGCACAGATACGCAGTATTTT.

This clonotype appeared many times. The chain recombines TRBV4-1 with TRBJ2-2; D not certain. The germline gives CDR1 MGHRA, CDR2 YSYEKL. This CDR3 region has 15 residues. The V and J ends lost 0 bases and 4 bases respectively, with 9 bases between them. The CDR3 nucleotides are TGCGCCAGCAGCCAAGATGTTCCGGGCACCGGGGAGCTGTTTTTT. Its translation: CASSQDVPGTGELFF.

This clonotype was counted ten times or more. The chain employs TRBV4-1 and TRBJ2-4; D might be TRBD2 (5 bases). This CDR3 comprises 16 residues. Trimming took off 6 bases at V and 1 base at J, with 16 bases between the two ends. The germline CDR1 and CDR2 sequences are MGHRA and YSYEKL. The CDR3 sequence is CASRQSAGVAKNIQYF. CDR3 bases: TGCGCCAGCAGACAAAGCGCGGGTGTGGCCAAAAACATTCAGTACTTC.

This clonotype has a handful of counts. The chain combines TRBV20-1 with TRBJ1-2; tentative D call: TRBD1 (5 bases). Germline V gene lookup returns CDR1 DFQATT and CDR2 SNEGSKA (reference sequence). The CDR3 covers 16 residues. Trimming took 0 bases from V and 0 from J, leaving 14 bases between them. CDR3 nucleotide sequence: TGCAGTGCTAGAGATCACGCGGGGGGAGCTAACTATGGCTACACCTTC. Its translation is CSARDHAGGANYGYTF.

Of note for this clonotype: The junction differs from germline at one of its ends, possibly a read error. The V gene is TRBV6-2 or TRBV6-3, the J gene TRBJ2-7; D could derive from TRBD1 or TRBD2 (5 bases each). The CDR3 covers 13 residues. The germline gives CDR1 MNHEY, CDR2 SVGEGT. CDR3: CASSTGTYYERYF. The CDR3 DNA sequence: TGTGCCAGCAGCACCGGGACCTACTACGAGCGGTACTTC.